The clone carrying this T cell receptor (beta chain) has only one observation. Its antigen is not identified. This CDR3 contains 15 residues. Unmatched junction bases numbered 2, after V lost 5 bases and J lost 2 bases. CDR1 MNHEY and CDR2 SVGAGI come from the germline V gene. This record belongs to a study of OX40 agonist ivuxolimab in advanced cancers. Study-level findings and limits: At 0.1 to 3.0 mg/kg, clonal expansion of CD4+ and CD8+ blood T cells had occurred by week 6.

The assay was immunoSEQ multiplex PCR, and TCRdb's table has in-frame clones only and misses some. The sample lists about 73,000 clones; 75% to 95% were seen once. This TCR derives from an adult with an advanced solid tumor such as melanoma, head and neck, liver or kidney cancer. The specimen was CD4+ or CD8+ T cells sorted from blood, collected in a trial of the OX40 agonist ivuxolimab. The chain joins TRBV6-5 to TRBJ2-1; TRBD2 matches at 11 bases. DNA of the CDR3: TGTGCCAGCAGTAGTAGCGGGAGGGCCTACAATGAGCAGTTCTTC. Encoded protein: CASSSSGRAYNEQFF.